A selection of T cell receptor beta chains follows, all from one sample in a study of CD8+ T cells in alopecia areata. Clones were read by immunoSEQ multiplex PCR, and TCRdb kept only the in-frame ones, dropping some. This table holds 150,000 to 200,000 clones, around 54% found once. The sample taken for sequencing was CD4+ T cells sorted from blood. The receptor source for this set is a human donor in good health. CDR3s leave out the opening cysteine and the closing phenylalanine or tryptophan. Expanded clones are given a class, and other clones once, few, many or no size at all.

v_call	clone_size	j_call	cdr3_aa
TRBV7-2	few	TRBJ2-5	ASSPRALRGETQY
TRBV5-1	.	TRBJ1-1	ASSLDGGTWNTEAF
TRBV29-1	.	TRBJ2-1	SVTPLNEQF
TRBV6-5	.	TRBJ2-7	ASGILRGEQY
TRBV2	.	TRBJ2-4	ASSGMRVENIQY
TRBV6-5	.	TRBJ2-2	ASSYSWADTGELF
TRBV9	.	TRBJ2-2	ASSVGFRAAGELF
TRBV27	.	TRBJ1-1	ASSPIRGKNTEAF
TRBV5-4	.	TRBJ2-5	ASSFSQETQY
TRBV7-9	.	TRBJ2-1	ASSPLGGRASEEQF
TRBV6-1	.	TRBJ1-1	ASKRDTEAF
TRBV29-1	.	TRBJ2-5	SVEGQSQETQY
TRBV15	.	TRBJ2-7	ATSRGGTSGHEQY
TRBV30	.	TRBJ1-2	AWSPTPSYGYT
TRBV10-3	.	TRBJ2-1	AISRRVGDEQF
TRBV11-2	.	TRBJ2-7	ASSPQRNEQY
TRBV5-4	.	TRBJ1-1	ASSFDRLNTEAF
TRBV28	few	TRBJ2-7	ASNQWTSGLEQY
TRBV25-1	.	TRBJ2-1	ASSEFSSGRAYNEQF
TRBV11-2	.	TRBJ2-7	ASSSNYEQY
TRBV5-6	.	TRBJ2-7	ASSLRTSGSEQY
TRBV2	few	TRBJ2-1	ASSPERGDSGRANEQF
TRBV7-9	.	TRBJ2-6	ASRSLGSDTKSGANVLT
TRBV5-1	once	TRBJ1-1	ASNPKGPTNTEAF
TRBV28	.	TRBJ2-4	ASNWEGIQY
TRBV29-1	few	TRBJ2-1	SVAPIAGGPFRAGEQF
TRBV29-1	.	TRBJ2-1	SVEDWGGEQF
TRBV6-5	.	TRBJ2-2	ASSYLSGGTGELF
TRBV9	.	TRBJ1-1	ASSVRSDTEAF
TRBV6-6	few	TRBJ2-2	ASSYGAGTNTGELF
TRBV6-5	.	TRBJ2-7	ASSLRQGATYEQY
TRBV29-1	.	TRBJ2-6	SVKRTSGANVLT
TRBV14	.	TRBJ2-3	ASSHVSVDTQY
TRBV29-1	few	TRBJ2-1	SVVGQGTYNEQF
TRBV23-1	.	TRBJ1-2	ARMRDSLYGYT
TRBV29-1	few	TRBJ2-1	SGAAYNEQF
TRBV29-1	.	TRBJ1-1	SVQGITEAF
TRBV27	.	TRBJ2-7	ASRRDRPPYEQY
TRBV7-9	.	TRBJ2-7	ASSFSPLAGGVYEQY
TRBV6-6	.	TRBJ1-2	ASSYQTRKGYT
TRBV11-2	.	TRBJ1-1	ASRPLTGFGTEAF
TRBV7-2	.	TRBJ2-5	ASSSGRHQETQY
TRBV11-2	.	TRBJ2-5	ASTSLGSETQY
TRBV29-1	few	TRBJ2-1	SVCGPHPRQF
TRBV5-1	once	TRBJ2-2	ASSSALGPELF
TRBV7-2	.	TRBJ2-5	ASSLRDPSQETQY
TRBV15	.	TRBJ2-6	ATSRDRGAGANVLT
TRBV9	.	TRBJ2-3	ASSGTSPDTQY
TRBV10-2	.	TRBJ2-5	ASSNWRGETQY
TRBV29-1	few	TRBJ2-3	SARGLKSTDTQY
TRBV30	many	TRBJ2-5	AWRALAGRRETQY
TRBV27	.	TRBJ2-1	ARQIGTGLSDEF
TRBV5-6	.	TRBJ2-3	ASRPVLGADTQY
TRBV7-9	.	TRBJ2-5	ASSKTPSAQETQY
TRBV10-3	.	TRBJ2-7	AISVETGSNEQY
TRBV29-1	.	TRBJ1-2	SVEDLGLGGYT
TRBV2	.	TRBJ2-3	ASRLQVIGTDTQY
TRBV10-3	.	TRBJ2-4	AIKGGANIQY